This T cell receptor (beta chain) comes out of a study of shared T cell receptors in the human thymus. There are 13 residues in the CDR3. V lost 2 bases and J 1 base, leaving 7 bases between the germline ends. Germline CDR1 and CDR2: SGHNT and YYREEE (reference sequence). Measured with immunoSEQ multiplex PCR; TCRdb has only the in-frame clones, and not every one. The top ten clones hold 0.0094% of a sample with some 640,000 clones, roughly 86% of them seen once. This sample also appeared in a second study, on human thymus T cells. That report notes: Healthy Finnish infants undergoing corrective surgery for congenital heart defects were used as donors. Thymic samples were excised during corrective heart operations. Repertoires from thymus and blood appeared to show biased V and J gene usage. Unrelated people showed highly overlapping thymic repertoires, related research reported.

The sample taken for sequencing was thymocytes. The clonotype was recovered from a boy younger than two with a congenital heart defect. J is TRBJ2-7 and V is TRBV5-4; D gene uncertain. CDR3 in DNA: TGTGCCAGCAGCTTTGCTAGTTCCTACGAGCAGTACTTC. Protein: CASSFASSYEQYF. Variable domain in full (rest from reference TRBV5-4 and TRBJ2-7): ETGVTQSPTHLIKTRGQQVTLRCSSQSGHNTVSWYQQALGQGPQFIFQYYREEENGRGNFPPRFSGLQFPNYSSELNVNALELDDSALYLCASSFASSYEQYFGPGTRLTVT.